This T cell receptor beta chain came from a study of T cells in Graves' hyperthyroidism and ophthalmopathy. Study conclusions and caveats: Stable hyperthyroidism was separated from ophthalmopathy by a model based on 13 V-J features.

TCR beta CDR3 regions were amplified from RNA. HTBI primers drove first-round RT-PCR of the TCR CDR3. In TCRdb, the multiplex PCR reads were re-called with MiXCR into one record per CDR3 protein. This sample has around 520,000 distinct CDR3 sequences, with approximately 15% found just once. A remark on this clonotype: As yet, its antigen is unknown.

The germline V and J ends were trimmed by 6 bases and 0 bases, with 11 bases remaining between them. This CDR3 is 14 amino acids long. The clonotype was recovered from a woman aged 40-49 years with Graves' hyperthyroidism. The V call is TRBV12-3 or TRBV12-4, the J call TRBJ1-1; D perhaps matches TRBD1 (5 bases). The material sequenced was blood. The CDR3, as DNA: TGTGCCAGCAGCGTAGGGGCGATGAACACTGAAGCTTTCTTT. Protein: CASSVGAMNTEAFF.